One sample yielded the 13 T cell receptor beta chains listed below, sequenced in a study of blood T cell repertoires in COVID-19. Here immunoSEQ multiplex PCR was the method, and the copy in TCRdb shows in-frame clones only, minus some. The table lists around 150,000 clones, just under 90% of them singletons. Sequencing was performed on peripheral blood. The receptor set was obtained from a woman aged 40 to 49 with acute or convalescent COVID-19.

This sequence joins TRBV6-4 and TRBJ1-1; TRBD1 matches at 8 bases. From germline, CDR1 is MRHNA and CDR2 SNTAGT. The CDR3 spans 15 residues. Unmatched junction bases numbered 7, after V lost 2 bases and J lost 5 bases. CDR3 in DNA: TGTGCCAGCAGTGACGACCCAGGGGGCGCGACTGAAGCTTTCTTT. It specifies CASSDDPGGATEAFF.

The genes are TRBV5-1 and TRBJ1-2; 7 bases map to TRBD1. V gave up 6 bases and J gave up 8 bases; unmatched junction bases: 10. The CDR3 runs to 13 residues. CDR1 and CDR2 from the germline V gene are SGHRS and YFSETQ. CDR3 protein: CASTQGEMRGYTF. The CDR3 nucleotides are TGCGCCAGCACCCAGGGGGAGATGAGGGGCTACACCTTC. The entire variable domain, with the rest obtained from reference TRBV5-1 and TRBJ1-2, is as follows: KAGVTQTPRYLIKTRGQQVTLSCSPISGHRSVSWYQQTPGQGLQFLFEYFSETQRNKGNFPGRFSGRQFSNSRSEMNVSTLELGDSALYLCASTQGEMRGYTFGSGTRLTVV.

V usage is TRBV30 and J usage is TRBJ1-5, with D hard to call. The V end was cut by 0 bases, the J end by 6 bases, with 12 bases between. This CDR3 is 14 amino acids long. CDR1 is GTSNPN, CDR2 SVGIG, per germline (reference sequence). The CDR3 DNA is TGTGCCTGGAGTGTCGGGTCCTTAGGTCAGCCCCAGCATTTT. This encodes CAWSVGSLGQPQHF.

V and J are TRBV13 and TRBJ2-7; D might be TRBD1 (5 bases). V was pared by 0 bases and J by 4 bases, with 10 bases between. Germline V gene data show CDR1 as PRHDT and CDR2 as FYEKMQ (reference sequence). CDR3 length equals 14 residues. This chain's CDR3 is CASSLGRVEYEQYF. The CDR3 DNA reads TGTGCCAGCAGCTTAGGCAGGGTTGAGTACGAGCAGTACTTC. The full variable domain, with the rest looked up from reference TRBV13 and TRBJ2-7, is AAGVIQSPRHLIKEKRETATLKCYPIPRHDTVYWYQQGPGQDPQFLISFYEKMQSDKGSIPDRFSAQQFSDYHSELNMSSLELGDSALYFCASSLGRVEYEQYFGPGTRLTVT.

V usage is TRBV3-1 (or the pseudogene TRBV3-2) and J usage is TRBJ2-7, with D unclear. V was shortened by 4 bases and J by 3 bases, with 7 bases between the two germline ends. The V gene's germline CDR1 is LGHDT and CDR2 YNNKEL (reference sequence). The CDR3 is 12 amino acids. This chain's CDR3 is CASSRSYYEQYF. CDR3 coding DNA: TGTGCCAGCAGCCGGAGTTACTACGAGCAGTACTTC.

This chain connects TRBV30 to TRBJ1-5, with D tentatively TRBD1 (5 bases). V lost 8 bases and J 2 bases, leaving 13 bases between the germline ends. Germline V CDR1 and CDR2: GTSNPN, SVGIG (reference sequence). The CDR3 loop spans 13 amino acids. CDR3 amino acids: CAGSGGGNQPQHF. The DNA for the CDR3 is TGTGCCGGCTCTGGGGGGGGCAATCAGCCCCAGCATTTT.

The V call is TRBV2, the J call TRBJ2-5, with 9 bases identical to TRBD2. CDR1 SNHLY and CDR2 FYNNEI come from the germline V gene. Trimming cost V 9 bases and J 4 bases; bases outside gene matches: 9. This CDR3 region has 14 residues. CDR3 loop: CARGLAGAGETQYF. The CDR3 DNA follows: TGTGCCAGGGGATTAGCGGGGGCCGGAGAGACCCAGTACTTC.

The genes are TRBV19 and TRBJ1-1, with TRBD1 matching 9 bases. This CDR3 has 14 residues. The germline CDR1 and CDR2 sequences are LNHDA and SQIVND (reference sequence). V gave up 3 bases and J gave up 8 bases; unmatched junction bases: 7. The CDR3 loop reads CASSIRAGTGEAFF. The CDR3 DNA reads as TGTGCCAGTAGTATTAGGGCCGGGACAGGGGAAGCTTTCTTT.

This CDR3 is CSVDSEREGIWEQYF. The DNA of the CDR3 is TGCAGCGTTGATAGTGAGCGGGAGGGAATTTGGGAGCAGTACTTC. The J gene is TRBJ2-7, the V gene TRBV29-1, with 10 bases that match TRBD2. The CDR3 spans 15 residues. Germline V gene data show CDR1 as SQVTM and CDR2 as ANQGSEA. Trimming cost V 3 bases and J 7 bases; bases outside gene matches: 12.

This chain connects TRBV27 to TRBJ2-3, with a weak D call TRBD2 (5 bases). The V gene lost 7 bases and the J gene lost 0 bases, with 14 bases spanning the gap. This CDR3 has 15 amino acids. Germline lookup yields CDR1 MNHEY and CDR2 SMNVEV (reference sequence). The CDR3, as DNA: TGTGCCAGCACCTCCTACGGGATAAGCACAGATACGCAGTATTTT. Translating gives CASTSYGISTDTQYF.

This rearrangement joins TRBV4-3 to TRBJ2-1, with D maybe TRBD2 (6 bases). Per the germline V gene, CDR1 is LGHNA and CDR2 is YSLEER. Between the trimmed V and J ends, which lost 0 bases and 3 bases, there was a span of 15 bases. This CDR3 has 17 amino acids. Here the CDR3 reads CASSQDRLATFYNEQFF. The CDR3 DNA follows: TGCGCCAGCAGCCAAGATCGGCTAGCGACCTTCTACAATGAGCAGTTCTTC.

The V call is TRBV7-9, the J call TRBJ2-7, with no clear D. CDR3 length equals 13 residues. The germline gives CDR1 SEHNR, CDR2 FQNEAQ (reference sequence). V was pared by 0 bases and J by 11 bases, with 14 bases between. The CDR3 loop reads CASSLARGDEEYF. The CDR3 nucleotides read TGTGCCAGCAGCTTAGCCCGTGGAGATGAGGAGTACTTC.

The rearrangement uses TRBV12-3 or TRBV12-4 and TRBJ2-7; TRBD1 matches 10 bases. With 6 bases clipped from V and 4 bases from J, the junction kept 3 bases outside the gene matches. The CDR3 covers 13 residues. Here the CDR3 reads CASRDRGSYEQYF. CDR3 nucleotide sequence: TGTGCCAGCAGGGACAGGGGGTCGTACGAGCAGTACTTC.